The clone carrying this TCR beta chain was recorded many times. The CDR3 runs 14 residues. The germline gives CDR1 LNHDA, CDR2 SQIVND (reference sequence). Trimming pared 5 bases from V and 5 bases from J, leaving 10 bases between. Researchers prepared the TCRbeta library using unique molecular identifiers, the study reports. TCRdb re-called the PCR reads with MiXCR, one entry per CDR3 protein. The sample records almost 500,000 distinct CDR3 sequences, roughly a tenth being singletons. The data derive from a study of T-cell reconstitution after alpha-beta-depleted transplantation in children. The source of this sequence is a child aged 2-15 years with inherited bone marrow failure, due to receive a stem cell transplant. Source: PBMCs, taken before TCRalphabeta/CD19-depleted stem cell transplant. This rearrangement joins TRBV19 to TRBJ1-6; unclear D gene. The CDR3 protein is CASSSLKDNSPLHF. For the CDR3, the DNA is TGTGCCAGTAGTTCCCTTAAGGATAATTCACCCCTCCACTTT.